The next 3 T cell receptor beta chains were all read from a single sample in a study of T cell responses to AZD1222 COVID-19 vaccine. Profiled with immunoSEQ multiplex PCR; TCRdb holds only in-frame clones, not every one. The sample yields approximately 200,000 clones, 80% to 95% seen once. The input for sequencing was peripheral blood, taken 28 days after the second AZD1222 dose. Source of these receptors: an adult who received the AZD1222 COVID-19 vaccine.

This chain uses TRBV4-3 with TRBJ1-1; D is possibly TRBD1 (5 bases). The CDR3 sequence is 15 residues long. Trimming shortened V by 0 bases and J by 0 bases, and 8 bases separated the two germline ends. Germline V gives CDR1 LGHNA, CDR2 YSLEER. CDR3 protein: CASSQEEGMNTEAFF. In DNA, the CDR3 is TGCGCCAGCAGCCAAGAAGAGGGGATGAACACTGAAGCTTTCTTT.

This sequence joins TRBV21-1 and TRBJ2-1; the tabulated D call, TRBD1, remains unverified against the DNA. TRBV21-1 is an annotated pseudogene. The CDR3 is made up of 12 amino acids. Here the CDR3 DNA reads TGTGCCAGCAGCAAAGAACAGGGGGATGTGTTCTTC. It translates to CASSKEQGDVFF.

The genes are TRBV7-2 and TRBJ2-5, with 7 bases matching TRBD1. The CDR3 runs to 15 residues. Trimming at V came to 5 bases and at J to 1 base, leaving 7 bases not matched to a gene. Germline V CDR1 and CDR2: SGHTA, FQGNSA. The CDR3 sequence is CASSPGTAIQETQYF. CDR3 bases: TGTGCCAGCAGCCCAGGGACAGCCATCCAAGAGACCCAGTACTTC.